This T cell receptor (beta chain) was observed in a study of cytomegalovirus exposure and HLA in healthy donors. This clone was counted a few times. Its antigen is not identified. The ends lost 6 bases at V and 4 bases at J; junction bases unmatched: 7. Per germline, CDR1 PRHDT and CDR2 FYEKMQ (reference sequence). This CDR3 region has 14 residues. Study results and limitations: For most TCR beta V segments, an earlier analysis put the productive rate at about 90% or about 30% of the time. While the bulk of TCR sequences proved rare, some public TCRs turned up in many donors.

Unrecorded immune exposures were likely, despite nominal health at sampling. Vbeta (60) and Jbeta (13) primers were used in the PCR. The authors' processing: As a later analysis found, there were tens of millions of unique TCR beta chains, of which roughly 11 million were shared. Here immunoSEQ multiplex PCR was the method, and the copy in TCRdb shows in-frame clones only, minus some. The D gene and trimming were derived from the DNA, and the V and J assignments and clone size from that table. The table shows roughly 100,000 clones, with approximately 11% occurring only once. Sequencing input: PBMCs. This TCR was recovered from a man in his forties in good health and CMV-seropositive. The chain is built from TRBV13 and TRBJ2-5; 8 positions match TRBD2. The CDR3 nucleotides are TGTGCCAGCAGGCGGACCGGGACTAGAGAGACCCAGTACTTC. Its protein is CASRRTGTRETQYF.